A selection of T cell receptor beta chains follows, all from one sample in a study of CD8 T cells in Susac syndrome. One entry per CDR3 protein results from TCRdb running MiXCR on the immunoSEQ multiplex PCR reads. This table holds about 52,000 distinct CDR3 sequences, about 92% found once. The sample was CD8+ T cells from PBMCs. The receptor set was obtained from a human donor with multiple sclerosis. The CDR3 runs from the conserved cysteine through the conserved F or W. D genes are given only for firm matches. A clone size is listed for some rows: how often the clone was seen (once, few, many), or a class if it is expanded.

J,D,size,V,DNA,CDR3
TRBJ1-1,-,-,TRBV28,TGTGCCAGCAGGGAAAAAGTAAGGGGCGAAGCTTTCTTT,CASREKVRGEAFF
TRBJ2-7,TRBD1,-,TRBV4-3,TGCGCCAGCAGCCAGGACCCCAGGGGGCCTTCCTACGAGCAGTACTTC,CASSQDPRGPSYEQYF
TRBJ2-7,-,-,TRBV12-3/TRBV12-4,TGTGCCAGCAGTCGAACAGGTAGCTACGAGCAGTACTTC,CASSRTGSYEQYF
TRBJ2-5,-,-,TRBV29-1,TGCAGCGTTGAAGATGGCAGGAGTACAAGAGATACCCAGTACTTC,CSVEDGRSTRDTQYF
TRBJ2-7,-,-,TRBV7-2,TGTGCCAGCAGCTTAGGAGCTAGCCGCTACGAGCAGTACTTC,CASSLGASRYEQYF
TRBJ2-5,-,-,TRBV4-1,TGCGCCAGCAGCCAAGATGTCGGAGAGACCCAGTACTTC,CASSQDVGETQYF
TRBJ1-1,-,-,TRBV5-6,TGTGCCAGCAGCTTGGACAGGTGGACTGAAGCTTTCTTT,CASSLDRWTEAFF
TRBJ1-1,-,once,TRBV2,TGTGCCAGCAGTAGCGCAGGGGCAACTGAAGCTTTCTTT,CASSSAGATEAFF
TRBJ2-2,-,-,TRBV7-9,TGTGCCAGCAGCTTTGTCGCAGGGTCGACCGGGGAGCTGTTTTTT,CASSFVAGSTGELFF
TRBJ1-2,-,-,TRBV4-1,TGCGCCAGCAGCCAAGTGGATTACCTGGGCTATGGCTACACCTTC,CASSQVDYLGYGYTF
TRBJ2-1,TRBD1,-,TRBV7-9,TGTGCCAGCAGCTTAGCGGGGACAGGGAAATACAATGAGCAGTTCTTC,CASSLAGTGKYNEQFF
TRBJ2-1,-,-,TRBV27,TGTGCCAGCAGTTCTCGACCGCACAATGAGCAGTTCTTC,CASSSRPHNEQFF
TRBJ2-5,TRBD1,-,TRBV9,TGTGCCAGCAGCGTAGGGAAATTGGGGACAGGGAAAGAGACCCAGTACTTC,CASSVGKLGTGKETQYF
TRBJ1-2,TRBD1,-,TRBV13,TGTGCCACCCGCCCGGACAGGGAGGGCTATGGCTACACCTTC,CATRPDREGYGYTF
TRBJ2-1,-,-,TRBV3-1,TGTGCCAGCAGCCTAATCGACGGGCTAGATCTTCGCAATGAGCAGTTCTTC,CASSLIDGLDLRNEQFF
TRBJ1-1,-,-,TRBV7-9,TGTGCCACCACCTGGGGTGGAGCTTTCTTT,CATTWGGAFF
TRBJ2-7,-,-,TRBV21-1,TGTGCCAGCAGAACCTACGAGCAGTACTTC,CASRTYEQYF
TRBJ1-5,TRBD1,once,TRBV15,TGTGCCACCAGCGGCCGGGACAGCCACAATCAGCCCCAGCATTTT,CATSGRDSHNQPQHF
TRBJ2-1,TRBD1,once,TRBV2,TGTGCCAGCAGTGAAGCACGGACAGGCTACAATGAGCAGTTCTTC,CASSEARTGYNEQFF
TRBJ2-7,-,-,TRBV27,TGTGCCAGCAGTTTCCCAGGGGCCCTCTCCTACGAGCAGTACTTC,CASSFPGALSYEQYF
TRBJ1-5,-,once,TRBV5-5,TGTGCCAGCAGCGCGGACGGGGGAGGGCAGCCCCAGCATTTT,CASSADGGGQPQHF
TRBJ1-5,-,-,TRBV11-2,TGTGCCAGCAGCTCTACAGGGCCCAATCAGCCCCAGCATTTT,CASSSTGPNQPQHF
TRBJ2-7,-,-,TRBV6-5,TGTGCCAGCAGTACCACCGCGGAGAGCCTCTACGAGCAGTACTTC,CASSTTAESLYEQYF
TRBJ2-3,TRBD1,-,TRBV15,TGTGCCACCAGCGCCCGGGACAGCAACACAGATACGCAGTATTTT,CATSARDSNTDTQYF
TRBJ1-1,-,-,TRBV11-3,TGTGCCAGCAGCTTAGTCGGGGGGAATGGAGCTTTCTTT,CASSLVGGNGAFF
TRBJ2-7,-,-,TRBV20-1,TGCAGTGCAATGTCTAGGGAGGCCTACGAGCAGTACTTC,CSAMSREAYEQYF
TRBJ2-2,-,-,TRBV6-1,TGTGCCAGCAGTGAAGCGACAGACACCGGGGAGCTGTTTTTT,CASSEATDTGELFF
TRBJ2-5,-,-,TRBV27,TGTGCCAGTAAGGGGGTTGAGGAGACCCAGTACTTC,CASKGVEETQYF
TRBJ1-1,-,-,TRBV20-1,TGCAGTGCTAGGTTTACCGACACTGAAGCTTTCTTT,CSARFTDTEAFF
TRBJ2-7,-,-,TRBV27,TGTGCCAGCAGTTCCGGGAACTACGAGCAGTACTTC,CASSSGNYEQYF
TRBJ2-3,TRBD2,-,TRBV29-1,TGCAGCGTTGAAGATCAAGCGGGGGCAGATACGCAGTATTTT,CSVEDQAGADTQYF
TRBJ2-1,-,-,TRBV9,TGTGCCAGCAGCCCCGAGGGGGGTTACTCCTACAATGAGCAGTTCTTC,CASSPEGGYSYNEQFF
TRBJ1-1,-,-,TRBV4-1,TGCGCCAGCAGCCAAGAAGCAGCGAACACTGAAGCTTTCTTT,CASSQEAANTEAFF
TRBJ2-2,-,once,TRBV19,TGTGCCAGTAGTATTGGTGGGTCCGGGGAGCTGTTTTTT,CASSIGGSGELFF
TRBJ2-7,-,-,TRBV6-2/TRBV6-3,TGTGCCAGCAGTATACAGAGCGTGGCCTACGAGCAGTACTTC,CASSIQSVAYEQYF
TRBJ2-1,-,-,TRBV7-9,TGTGCCAGCGGCGTAGAGGAGACAGGCGTGTCTGAGCAGTTCTTC,CASGVEETGVSEQFF
TRBJ1-2,TRBD1,once,TRBV25-1,TGTGCCAGCAGTGAAGACAGGGGCGGGGGCTATGGCTACACCTTC,CASSEDRGGGYGYTF
TRBJ1-3,-,-,TRBV4-1,TGCGCCAGCAGCCATTGGTCCCAGGGAGGAAACACCATATATTTT,CASSHWSQGGNTIYF
TRBJ1-1,-,-,TRBV27,TGTGCCACCCGGGGGGGGACTGAAGCTTTCTTT,CATRGGTEAFF
TRBJ1-1,-,-,TRBV9,TGTGCCAGCAGCGGGAGCCGAGGACGGGGAAACACTGAAGCTTTCTTT,CASSGSRGRGNTEAFF
TRBJ2-1,TRBD2,-,TRBV4-1,TGCGCCAGCAGCCTTATAGCGGGGGGGTTCAATGAGCAGTTCTTC,CASSLIAGGFNEQFF
TRBJ1-1,-,-,TRBV7-8,TGTGCCAGCAGCTTAGCTTGGGGCCCTCGTACCTTAACTGAAGCTTTCTTT,CASSLAWGPRTLTEAFF
TRBJ2-7,-,-,TRBV3-1,TGTGCCAGCAGCCAAGAAGGATTAACCTACGAGCAGTACTTC,CASSQEGLTYEQYF
TRBJ2-2,-,-,TRBV6-2/TRBV6-3,TGTGCCAGCAGTTACCCGTCCGGGGAGCTGTTTTTT,CASSYPSGELFF
TRBJ2-1,-,few,TRBV3-1,TGTGCCAGCAGCCAAGATTTAGGGGATGAACAGTTCTTC,CASSQDLGDEQFF
TRBJ2-3,TRBD2,-,TRBV6-1,TGTGCCAGCAGACTAGCGGGGACTTACAGAGATACGCAGTATTTT,CASRLAGTYRDTQYF
TRBJ1-2,TRBD1,-,TRBV5-4,TGTGCCAGCAGCGTTCAGGGGGCTGGGGATGGCTACACCTTC,CASSVQGAGDGYTF
TRBJ2-5,TRBD2,-,TRBV5-1,TGCGCCAGCAGCTTTAGCGGGGGGGTACAAGAGACCCAGTACTTC,CASSFSGGVQETQYF
TRBJ2-7,TRBD1,once,TRBV27,TGTGCCAGCTGCCTAGGGACAGACCCCTCCTACGAGCAGTACTTC,CASCLGTDPSYEQYF
TRBJ2-5,-,-,TRBV4-2,TGTGCCAGCAGCCAAGATTATCGGGGGTGGGAGACCCAGTACTTC,CASSQDYRGWETQYF
TRBJ2-5,TRBD1,-,TRBV19,TGTGCCAGTGGGACAGGGAGGCAAGAGACCCAGTACTTC,CASGTGRQETQYF
TRBJ2-1,-,few,TRBV5-6,TGTGCCAGCAGCTTGGTAGGAGACAATGAGCAGTTCTTC,CASSLVGDNEQFF
TRBJ2-7,-,-,TRBV20-1,TGCAGTGCTAGAGGCCAAGGAGGGTTCCCCTACGAGCAGTACTTC,CSARGQGGFPYEQYF
TRBJ2-1,-,-,TRBV5-4,TGTGCCAGCAGCTTGGCTCTCGGGGAGCAGTTCTTC,CASSLALGEQFF